The 10 T cell receptor beta chains in this list originate from one sample, sequenced in a study of regulatory T cells in long-lasting Graves disease. To make TCR beta libraries, researchers used iRepertoire HTBI primers and Arm-PCR of CDR3 regions. TCRdb redid the calling of the multiplex PCR reads with MiXCR, one entry per CDR3 protein. The sample lists roughly 490,000 distinct CDR3 sequences, approximately 23% occurring once. Noted time point: persistent/refractory GD, antithyroid drugs over 5 years with positive TRAb. Generation of the TCR library employed RNA extracted from PBMCs. Material: peripheral blood mononuclear cells (PBMCs), obtained when the disease was refractory, from a patient treated with antithyroid drugs. The receptors here all came from a female donor with Graves disease.

The V call is TRBV20-1, the J call TRBJ1-3; no definite D call. There are 15 residues in the CDR3. The V gene's germline CDR1 is DFQATT and CDR2 SNEGSKA (reference sequence). V gave up 0 bases and J gave up 0 bases, with 9 bases separating them. CDR3 region: CSARDIGDSGNTIYF. The CDR3 DNA reads TGCAGTGCTAGAGATATCGGCGACTCTGGAAACACCATATATTTT.

This clonotype was found a few times. The J gene is TRBJ1-1, the V gene TRBV20-1; 11 nucleotides match TRBD1. Germline-derived CDR1 and CDR2 are DFQATT and SNEGSKA (reference sequence). Trimming cost V 6 bases and J 2 bases; bases outside gene matches: 5. This CDR3 is built from 14 residues. CDR3 loop: CSAPWTGGNTEAFF. The CDR3 DNA follows: TGCAGTGCCCCTTGGACAGGGGGCAACACTGAAGCTTTCTTT.

This clonotype has at least ten counts. V gene TRBV6-5 combines with J gene TRBJ2-7; D gene uncertain. The CDR3 sequence is 14 residues long. Deletions cut 1 base from V and 6 bases from J, with 13 bases between. CDR1 MNHEY and CDR2 SVGAGI come from the germline V gene. CDR3 sequence: CASSYLSEDGEQYF. CDR3 coding DNA: TGTGCCAGCAGTTACTTGAGCGAGGACGGCGAGCAGTACTTC.

The genes are TRBV6-1 and TRBJ1-1; D remains unclear. The CDR3 length is 15 residues. The germline gives CDR1 MNHNS, CDR2 SASEGT. Trimming removed 5 bases at V and 4 bases at J, with 17 bases between. CDR3 DNA sequence: TGTGCCAGCAGTCGGGAGGTCACACTGGGCACTGAAGCTTTCTTT. Translated, it gives CASSREVTLGTEAFF.

This clonotype came up many times. CDR3 loop: CASSYDPGVGYEQYF. Here the CDR3 DNA reads TGTGCCAGCAGTTACGACCCGGGGGTAGGCTACGAGCAGTACTTC. The V gene is TRBV6-2 or TRBV6-3, the J gene TRBJ2-7, with D maybe TRBD2 (6 bases). The CDR3 extends over 15 amino acids. The V gene lost 2 bases and the J gene lost 3 bases, with 14 bases spanning the gap. Germline lookup yields CDR1 MNHEY and CDR2 SVGEGT.

In this sample, this clonotype turned up a few times. The rearrangement uses TRBV7-6 and TRBJ1-4, with TRBD1 identical over 9 bases. Germline V gene data show CDR1 as SGHVS and CDR2 as FNYEAQ. Unmatched junction bases numbered 5, after V lost 5 bases and J lost 7 bases. The CDR3 loop spans 14 amino acids. The CDR3 sequence is CASSEQGAVEKLFF. The DNA of the CDR3 is TGTGCCAGCAGCGAACAGGGGGCTGTTGAAAAACTGTTTTTT.

This clonotype was counted a few times. This rearrangement joins TRBV29-1 to TRBJ2-7; D may be TRBD1 or TRBD2 (5 bases each). The V and J ends lost 5 bases and 0 bases respectively, with 20 bases between them. CDR1 is SQVTM, CDR2 ANQGSEA, per germline. The CDR3 is 16 residues long. CDR3 sequence: CSVQTSGASSSYEQYF. The CDR3 bases are TGCAGCGTTCAAACCTCCGGGGCGTCCAGCTCCTACGAGCAGTACTTC.

The V gene is TRBV6-1, the J gene TRBJ1-2, with 9 bases matching TRBD1. The CDR3 sequence is 15 residues long. V was pared by 5 bases and J by 2 bases, with 6 bases of the junction left unmatched. Germline assignment: CDR1 MNHNS and CDR2 SASEGT. CDR3 bases: TGTGCCAGCAGTCCACAGGGGGCTGCCAACTATGGCTACACCTTC. Protein product: CASSPQGAANYGYTF.

The sample holds many counts of this clonotype. The CDR3 bases are TGTGCCAGCAGCGCTACGACAGGGGGCGAACTCTCTGAAGCTTTCTTT. This codes for CASSATTGGELSEAFF. This chain joins TRBV12-3 or TRBV12-4 and TRBJ1-1, with TRBD1 matching 10 bases. This CDR3 region has 16 residues. V lost 6 bases, J lost 6 bases, and 13 bases stayed unmatched.

Many counts were recorded for this clonotype. This chain joins TRBV28 and TRBJ1-2; 10 bases fit TRBD1. Germline CDR1 and CDR2: MDHEN and SYDVKM. The CDR3 length is 15 residues. Losses at the gene ends were 1 base for V and 6 bases for J; bases not matched to a gene: 5. The CDR3 spells CASSLFPGQGNGYTF. The CDR3 DNA sequence: TGTGCCAGCAGTTTATTTCCGGGACAGGGGAATGGCTACACCTTC.